The source of this T cell receptor beta chain is a study of blood T cell repertoires in COVID-19. Study information: Acute-phase and convalescent COVID-19 samples originated in the United States, Italy and Spain. PBMCs, B-cell-depleted T cells, or T cells were the source of the cDNA or gDNA that made up the material.

Regarding this clone: The limits of the CDR3 on the DNA are not certain, so only TCRdb's listed CDR3 is given.

Germline CDR1 is KGHDR and CDR2 is SFDVKD. Including both end residues, the CDR3 is 17 amino acids long. As processed by the authors: Reference gene primer amplification gave estimated nucleated cell counts. Some clones are missing from TCRdb's copy, which holds only in-frame ones; the method was immunoSEQ multiplex PCR. V, J and clone size are taken as reported in that table, and D and trimming were inferred from the DNA itself. The sample carries 70,000 to 90,000 clones, approximately 84% recorded once. This chain links TRBV24-1 with TRBJ1-2; TRBD1, the table's D call, was not compared with the DNA. The sequence was collected from a human donor in a cohort sampled during active COVID-19. The sequencing input was peripheral blood. CDR3 protein: CATSDFGDAGETYGYTF.